This T cell receptor (beta chain) was captured in a study of Graves' ophthalmopathy and Graves' hyperthyroidism. The study, taken as a whole, reports: Appearing in blood as well were most expanded thyroid clonotypes above 0.001 frequency.

Concerning this clonotype: The antigen is unknown.

The TCR beta CDR3 regions underwent amplification from RNA transcripts. Following a first-round RT-PCR that used HTBI primers, a second-round multiplex PCR was carried out. One entry per CDR3 protein, called by TCRdb with MiXCR from the multiplex PCR reads. The data hold 300,000 to 350,000 distinct CDR3 sequences, with 17% observed a single time. Active ophthalmopathy (CAS at least 3, NOSPECS at least 4), lasting under 3 months. Other autoimmune disease, uncontrolled infection, pregnancy and lactation led to exclusion. The receptor was derived from an adult man with Graves' ophthalmopathy. The specimen was peripheral blood.

The CDR3 spells CASSLFGTGRAGETQYF. The CDR3 DNA reads as TGTGCCAGCAGTTTATTCGGGACAGGGAGGGCGGGAGAGACCCAGTACTTC. The genes are TRBV27 and TRBJ2-5, with 9 bases lining up with TRBD1. V gave up 1 base and J gave up 4 bases; unmatched junction bases: 10. CDR1 and CDR2 (germline): MNHEY, SMNVEV (reference sequence). The CDR3 spans 17 residues.